This TCR beta chain was identified during a study of beta chain features in type 1 diabetes. TCRB transcripts that were expressed got sequenced, as all of the isolated RNA had been reverse transcribed. Around 4 million reads per sample were averaged for naive, central memory and regulatory samples. Sequencing was performed with immunoSEQ multiplex PCR; in TCRdb, only in-frame clones are kept and a portion is missing. The sample lists around 150,000 clones, around 7% occurring once. This clone was observed at least ten times. The target antigen is unknown. Overall study results and limits: The naive, central memory and Treg TCRB repertoires of patients appeared to be more similar to one another than those of healthy donors. Insertion counts at VDJ junctions were lower in type 1 diabetes patients, who also showed more deletions there.

V was pared by 4 bases and J by 3 bases, with 6 bases of the junction left unmatched. Germline assignment: CDR1 SGHTA and CDR2 FQGNSA. The length of the CDR3 is 15 residues. The chain couples TRBV7-2 to TRBJ2-3; TRBD1 aligns across 8 bases. This TCR was sampled from a woman aged 25 to 39 in good health. Material: central memory CD4+ T cells from blood. CDR3 in amino acids: CASSSNQGATDTQYF. As DNA, the CDR3 is TGTGCCAGCAGCTCGAACCAGGGGGCTACAGATACGCAGTATTTT.